The 30 T cell receptor beta chains reported below all come from one sample, sequenced in a study of graft-versus-host responses after intestinal transplantation (dated by TCRdb to the early 2020s). This sample's time point label indicates: cells obtained before transplantation from donor or recipient. No antigen is known for these receptors. The library was generated by the immunoSEQ multiplex PCR assay. In TCRdb, the immuneACCESS table is reduced to in-frame sequences with V and J assigned. These tables do not hold every clone; where another copy was compared, an unresolved V gene accounts for under half, and the others remain unexplained. A total of about 120,000 clones appear in this sample, approximately 90% of them only once. Roughly 0.2% of the sample is in the top ten clones. Sequenced material: unstimulated CD4+ T cells sorted from spleen or lymph node cells, taken before intestinal transplant. The receptor set was obtained from a human donor who received an intestinal transplant.

This clone was counted a few times. J is TRBJ2-7 and V is TRBV10-1; 7 bases agree with TRBD2. V lost 6 bases to trimming and J lost 0 bases; unmatched junction nucleotides: 2. The CDR3 totals 13 residues. Germline assignment: CDR1 WNHNN and CDR2 SYGVQD (reference sequence). The CDR3 coding sequence is TGCGCCAGCAGAGCTAGCGGCTCCTACGAGCAGTACTTC. Encoded protein: CASRASGSYEQYF.

The V call is TRBV11-2, the J call TRBJ2-3; 7 bases line up with TRBD2. V lost 4 bases to trimming and J lost 2 bases; unmatched junction nucleotides: 6. Germline V gene data show CDR1 as SGHAT and CDR2 as FQNNGV. The CDR3 covers 15 residues. The CDR3 DNA sequence: TGTGCCAGCAGCTATCTAGCGGCCGACACAGATACGCAGTATTTT. This encodes CASSYLAADTDTQYF.

V gene TRBV18 combines with J gene TRBJ2-5; 7 bases line up with TRBD1. Trimming took 2 bases from V and 3 from J; bases not matched to a gene: 9. Germline CDR1 KGHSH, CDR2 LQKENI. This CDR3 has 16 amino acids. Written as DNA, the CDR3 is TGTGCCAGCTCACCATTGTTAGGGACAGCGAAAGAGACCCAGTACTTC. This gives the protein CASSPLLGTAKETQYF.

The chain is built from TRBV9 and TRBJ1-1, with TRBD1 as a possible D gene (5 bases). The CDR3 covers 15 residues. Trimming removed 0 bases at V and 1 base at J, with 10 bases between. Germline loops: CDR1 SGDLS, CDR2 YYNGEE. The CDR3 sequence: CASSVVAGKNTEAFF. Written as DNA, the CDR3 is TGTGCCAGCAGCGTAGTGGCAGGGAAGAACACTGAAGCTTTCTTT. Combining the CDR3 with reference TRBV9 and TRBJ1-1 gives the whole variable domain DSGVTQTPKHLITATGQRVTLRCSPRSGDLSVYWYQQSLDQGLQFLIQYYNGEERAKGNILERFSAQQFPDLHSELNLSSLELGDSALYFCASSVVAGKNTEAFFGQGTRLTVV.

This clone was seen more than once but under ten times. V and J are TRBV4-1 and TRBJ2-7; 9 bases agree with TRBD2. V was clipped by 2 bases and J by 3 bases; unmatched bases: 2. The CDR3 extends over 14 amino acids. Germline CDR1 MGHRA, CDR2 YSYEKL. The CDR3 sequence: CASSQPTSGYEQYF. The CDR3 DNA follows: TGCGCCAGCAGCCAACCGACTAGCGGCTACGAGCAGTACTTC.

V and J are TRBV18 and TRBJ2-4; TRBD2 matches at 7 bases. V gave up 3 bases and J gave up 0 bases; unmatched junction bases: 2. CDR1 is KGHSH, CDR2 LQKENI, per germline. The CDR3 has 15 amino acids. The CDR3 sequence is CASSPRGVAKNIQYF. In DNA, the CDR3 is TGTGCCAGCTCACCTCGGGGGGTAGCCAAAAACATTCAGTACTTC.

The chain carries TRBV18 and TRBJ2-3; tentatively, D is TRBD1 (6 bases). The ends were cut back, 3 bases at V and 0 bases at J, with 19 bases in the middle. The length of the CDR3 is 18 residues. Germline V gene data show CDR1 as KGHSH and CDR2 as LQKENI. In DNA, the CDR3 is TGTGCCAGCTCACCCCCCCAGGGGAGCGCCTCTAGCACAGATACGCAGTATTTT. Amino acid sequence: CASSPPQGSASSTDTQYF.

The gene calls are TRBV27 and TRBJ2-7, with D possibly TRBD1 on 5 matching bases. Per germline, CDR1 MNHEY and CDR2 SMNVEV (reference sequence). The CDR3 consists of 15 residues. V was trimmed by 8 bases and J by 3 bases, leaving 20 bases between them. DNA of the CDR3: TGTGCCAGCGGCCGAATGACAGACCCTATCTACGAGCAGTACTTC. It is translated as CASGRMTDPIYEQYF.

This clone occurred a few times. This chain connects TRBV28 to TRBJ2-7, with a tentative D call TRBD1 (5 bases). CDR3 length equals 14 residues. Per germline, CDR1 MDHEN and CDR2 SYDVKM. Trimming stripped 6 bases from V and 4 bases from J, with 16 bases between. The CDR3 DNA follows: TGTGCCAGCAGACCACACTTGGGGCCTTACGAGCAGTACTTC. It codes for CASRPHLGPYEQYF.

As regards this clone: This sample includes further DNA sequences coding for the same CDR3. The chain uses TRBV7-2 and TRBJ1-6; D gene ambiguous. Trimming removed 0 bases from V and 4 bases from J, with 7 bases in between. The germline CDR1 and CDR2 sequences are SGHTA and FQGNSA. The CDR3 loop spans 15 amino acids. In nucleotides, the CDR3 is TGTGCCAGCAGCTTAGCGGCAGGTTATAATTCACCCCTCCACTTT. Translation gives CASSLAAGYNSPLHF.

In DNA form, the CDR3 reads TGTGCCAGCAGCCCCAGTGGGGCTCTTAGCCAAAACATTCAGTACTTC. It encodes CASSPSGALSQNIQYF. The chain uses TRBV7-2 and TRBJ2-4; TRBD1 might be the D (5 bases). This CDR3 spans 16 amino acids. Germline-derived CDR1 and CDR2 are SGHTA and FQGNSA. V dropped 5 bases and J dropped 5 bases, with 19 bases sitting between them. Complete variable domain (other parts from reference TRBV7-2 and TRBJ2-4): GAGVSQSPSNKVTEKGKDVELRCDPISGHTALYWYRQSLGQGLEFLIYFQGNSAPDKSGLPSDRFSAERTGGSVSTLTIQRTQQEDSAVYLCASSPSGALSQNIQYFGAGTRLSVL.

This clone was recorded only once. V usage is TRBV4-2 and J usage is TRBJ2-5; 8 bases map to TRBD1. The V gene's germline CDR1 is LGHNA and CDR2 YNFKEQ. V lost 1 base and J lost 5; bases outside the gene matches: 24. This CDR3 spans 21 amino acids. The CDR3 bases are TGTGCCAGCAGCCAAGTTCTCGGACAGGGTGCCCCGAGGTCGATGCGGGAGACCCAGTACTTC. Translation: CASSQVLGQGAPRSMRETQYF.

The chain carries TRBV19 and TRBJ2-1; TRBD1 matches 7 bases. CDR3 size: 15 residues. In germline, CDR1 is LNHDA, CDR2 SQIVND (reference sequence). Losses at the gene ends were 0 bases for V and 3 bases for J; bases not matched to a gene: 2. Here the CDR3 reads CASSIEGGYYNEQFF. The CDR3 nucleotides are TGTGCCAGTAGTATAGAAGGGGGCTACTACAATGAGCAGTTCTTC. Based on the CDR3 plus reference TRBV19 and TRBJ2-1, the full variable domain is DGGITQSPKYLFRKEGQNVTLSCEQNLNHDAMYWYRQDPGQGLRLIYYSQIVNDFQKGDIAEGYSVSREKKESFPLTVTSAQKNPTAFYLCASSIEGGYYNEQFFGPGTRLTVL.

The chain carries TRBV28 and TRBJ1-5, with 7 nucleotides matching TRBD1. The germline V gene has CDR1 MDHEN and CDR2 SYDVKM. The CDR3 covers 13 residues. The junction had 2 bases not matched to a gene; V was cut back by 2 bases and J by 7 bases. As DNA, the CDR3 is TGTGCCAGCAGTTTAGGGACAGTCCAGCCCCAGCATTTT. Its protein is CASSLGTVQPQHF.

The gene calls are TRBV5-4 and TRBJ2-7; 9 nucleotides line up with TRBD1. The CDR3 consists of 14 residues. With 2 bases clipped from V and 1 base from J, the junction kept 1 base outside the gene matches. Germline V gene lookup returns CDR1 SGHNT and CDR2 YYREEE (reference sequence). The CDR3, as DNA: TGTGCCAGCAGCTTACAGGGGGCATCCTACGAGCAGTACTTC. Encoded protein: CASSLQGASYEQYF.

The chain carries TRBV5-1 and TRBJ2-7; TRBD2 aligns across 13 bases. From germline, CDR1 is SGHRS and CDR2 YFSETQ. The CDR3 sequence is 16 residues long. Trimming at V came to 4 bases and at J to 7 bases, leaving 11 bases not matched to a gene. For the CDR3, the DNA is TGCGCCAGCAGCAAAACTAGCGGGAGGGCCATAGGAGAGCAGTACTTC. Its protein product is CASSKTSGRAIGEQYF.

The chain uses TRBV5-1 and TRBJ2-3; D is perhaps TRBD2 (6 bases). In germline, CDR1 is SGHRS, CDR2 YFSETQ. CDR3 length equals 12 residues. V lost 4 bases to trimming and J lost 11 bases, with 14 bases between them. This CDR3 reads CASSGTLAQQYF. For the CDR3, the DNA is TGCGCCAGCAGCGGGACGCTAGCGCAGCAGTATTTT. The variable domain in full, with the rest retrieved from reference TRBV5-1 and TRBJ2-3, is KAGVTQTPRYLIKTRGQQVTLSCSPISGHRSVSWYQQTPGQGLQFLFEYFSETQRNKGNFPGRFSGRQFSNSRSEMNVSTLELGDSALYLCASSGTLAQQYFGPGTRLTVL.

This clone was recorded once. This sequence joins TRBV6-1 and TRBJ1-3, with 7 bases fitting TRBD1. This CDR3 is 18 amino acids long. Per germline, CDR1 MNHNS and CDR2 SASEGT. V was clipped by 2 bases and J by 0 bases; unmatched bases: 10. This CDR3 reads CASSESRTGGSSGNTIYF. Here the CDR3 DNA reads TGTGCCAGCAGTGAATCCCGGACAGGTGGCTCCTCTGGAAACACCATATATTTT.

V is TRBV7-9 and J is TRBJ1-1; tentatively, D is TRBD1 (6 bases). Germline V lookup: CDR1 SEHNR, CDR2 FQNEAQ (reference sequence). The CDR3 sequence is 14 residues long. V was shortened by 0 bases and J by 4 bases, with 9 bases between the two germline ends. The CDR3 coding sequence is TGTGCCAGCAGCTTAGCGGGCAGGGGCACTGAAGCTTTCTTT. It translates to CASSLAGRGTEAFF.

The V and J genes are TRBV27 and TRBJ2-5; 8 bases are shared with TRBD1. The CDR3 extends over 15 amino acids. Germline V CDR1 and CDR2: MNHEY, SMNVEV (reference sequence). Germline trimming cut 3 bases from V and 5 bases from J; bases unmatched to any gene: 8. In nucleotides, the CDR3 is TGTGCCAGCAGTTTGTACAGGGGGTTCCGTGAGACCCAGTACTTC. This sequence encodes CASSLYRGFRETQYF.

The gene calls are TRBV6-6 and TRBJ2-7; 7 bases align to TRBD2. J lost 6 bases, V lost 2 bases, and 10 bases had no gene match. The CDR3 is made up of 15 amino acids. CDR1 is MNHNY and CDR2 is SVGAGI in the germline V gene (reference sequence). The CDR3 region is CASSYPGGGPLEQYF. In nucleotides, the CDR3 is TGTGCCAGCAGTTACCCGGGGGGTGGGCCTCTCGAGCAGTACTTC.

This rearrangement joins TRBV20-1 to TRBJ2-1; D may be TRBD2 (6 bases). Germline CDR1 reads DFQATT; CDR2 reads SNEGSKA (reference sequence). The CDR3 has 10 amino acids. Trimming left V 5 bases short and J 8 bases short, with 7 bases between. The CDR3 loop reads CSAWRDEQFF. The CDR3 coding sequence is TGCAGTGCTTGGAGGGATGAGCAGTTCTTC.

The chain links TRBV2 to TRBJ1-3; weak D call: TRBD1 (5 bases). The germline V gene encodes CDR1 SNHLY and CDR2 FYNNEI. V lost 0 bases and J lost 4, with 28 bases in between. This CDR3 comprises 21 residues. This CDR3 is CASSEAPRTWKKPIRGNTIYF. The CDR3 nucleotides read TGTGCCAGCAGTGAAGCCCCCCGGACATGGAAAAAGCCGATCCGCGGAAACACCATATATTTT. Full variable domain (remainder filled in from reference TRBV2 and TRBJ1-3): EPEVTQTPSHQVTQMGQEVILRCVPISNHLYFYWYRQILGQKVEFLVSFYNNEISEKSEIFDDQFSVERPDGSNFTLKIRSTKLEDSAMYFCASSEAPRTWKKPIRGNTIYFGEGSWLTVV.

CDR3 in amino acids: CATGGTSGEQFF. In DNA, the CDR3 is TGTGCCACCGGAGGGACTAGCGGAGAGCAGTTCTTC. This chain links TRBV15 with TRBJ2-1; 11 bases align to TRBD2. The V and J ends lost 8 bases and 10 bases, in that order; junction bases with no gene match: 4. The CDR3 spans 12 residues. The V gene's germline CDR1 is LNHNV and CDR2 YYDKDF (reference sequence).

This chain connects TRBV28 to TRBJ1-3, with D maybe TRBD1 (5 bases). Per germline, CDR1 MDHEN and CDR2 SYDVKM. CDR3 size: 15 residues. The V and J ends lost 8 bases and 0 bases respectively, with 14 bases between them. In DNA, the CDR3 is TGTGCCAGCTGGGACTTTCCAAGCTCTGGAAACACCATATATTTT. Translated: CASWDFPSSGNTIYF.

DNA of the CDR3: TGCGCCAGCAGCCAAACTAGCGGGAAACAAGAGACCCAGTACTTC. The encoded protein is CASSQTSGKQETQYF. The chain has TRBV4-1 and TRBJ2-5, with TRBD2 matching 10 bases. The CDR3 has 15 residues. Germline CDR1 reads MGHRA; CDR2 reads YSYEKL. V dropped 2 bases and J dropped 2; count of bases not matched to a gene: 2.

This clone came up a few times. This rearrangement joins TRBV5-6 to TRBJ1-2; D unresolved. Germline assignment: CDR1 SGHDT and CDR2 YYEEEE. The V gene lost 0 bases and the J gene lost 4 bases, with 7 bases spanning the gap. The CDR3 spans 13 residues. The CDR3 DNA reads as TGTGCCAGCAGCTTGGAGCGCCGCTATGGCTACACCTTC. It translates to CASSLERRYGYTF. Full variable domain (rest looked up from reference TRBV5-6 and TRBJ1-2): DAGVTQSPTHLIKTRGQQVTLRCSPKSGHDTVSWYQQALGQGPQFIFQYYEEEERQRGNFPDRFSGHQFPNYSSELNVNALLLGDSALYLCASSLERRYGYTFGSGTRLTVV.

This rearrangement joins TRBV5-3 to TRBJ1-2; 10 nucleotides line up with TRBD1. TRBV5-3 is an open reading frame, and its role is uncertain. V was clipped by 10 bases and J by 4 bases; unmatched bases: 10. The CDR3 has 14 residues. In nucleotides, the CDR3 is TGTGCCGGCCCCCGTCGGACAGGGGGCTATGGCTACACCTTC. Its protein product is CAGPRRTGGYGYTF.

The chain has TRBV6-1 and TRBJ1-1; D remains unclear. Trimming removed 1 base from V and 4 bases from J, with 13 bases in between. Germline V lookup: CDR1 MNHNS, CDR2 SASEGT. The CDR3 covers 15 residues. Here the CDR3 reads CASSEVAGLGTEAFF. CDR3 DNA sequence: TGTGCCAGCAGTGAAGTTGCGGGTTTAGGCACTGAAGCTTTCTTT.

The chain links TRBV5-4 to TRBJ1-1; perhaps TRBD1 as D (6 bases). CDR1 and CDR2 from the germline V gene are SGHNT and YYREEE (reference sequence). V was trimmed by 1 base and J by 2 bases, leaving 12 bases between them. This CDR3 comprises 15 residues. Here the CDR3 DNA reads TGTGCCAGCAGCTTGCGGGCAGGGGTCAACACTGAAGCTTTCTTT. Its translation: CASSLRAGVNTEAFF.